The text below deals with one T cell receptor beta chain. Antigen specificity is unknown. These data originate in a study of cytomegalovirus exposure and HLA in healthy donors. Study-level information: HLA-typed donors were the source of 83 million or so unique TCRs held in an early data release.

Amplification used 60 Vbeta primers and 13 Jbeta primers. The assay was immunoSEQ multiplex PCR, and TCRdb's table has in-frame clones only and misses some. The table has under 200,000 clones, around 77% seen once; the top ten hold approximately 2.5%. Findings of the study overall: Researchers reportedly found TCR beta sequences accurately predicted most subjects' HLA-A and HLA-B alleles.

The sequence derives from a man between 60 and 75 years old in good health and CMV-seronegative. Sequencing was performed on PBMCs.

CDR3 DNA sequence: TGTGCCAGCAGTTTATTTCCAGATCGGAGCTCCTACGAGCAGTACTTC. This codes for CASSLFPDRSSYEQYF. V is TRBV28 and J is TRBJ2-7; no clear D gene. The CDR3 runs to 16 residues. The germline gives CDR1 MDHEN, CDR2 SYDVKM. With 1 base removed from V and 0 bases from J, the gap between germline ends came to 13 bases. Complete variable domain (other parts from reference TRBV28 and TRBJ2-7): DVKVTQSSRYLVKRTGEKVFLECVQDMDHENMFWYRQDPGLGLRLIYFSYDVKMKEKGDIPEGYSVSREKKERFSLILESASTNQTSMYLCASSLFPDRSSYEQYFGPGTRLTVT.